The 31 T cell receptor beta chains in this list originate from one sample, sequenced in a study of PD-L1 blockade in urothelial cancer (dated by TCRdb to the late 2010s). Library creation used the immunoSEQ multiplex PCR assay. The source is immuneACCESS, and TCRdb retained only in-frame sequences with V and J called. Part of the clones is not carried over; for the studies checked, unresolved V genes explain less than half of this, and the remainder is unexplained. A total of about 55,000 clones appear in this sample, roughly 80% of them only once. The leading ten clones occupy around 3.4% of the sample. Sequenced material: PBMCs, taken around atezolizumab (anti-PD-L1) treatment. The receptors shown here come from a man aged 65 to 79 with urothelial cancer.

This clone was detected a few times. The chain is built from TRBV19 and TRBJ1-1, with D perhaps TRBD1 (6 bases). Looked up from germline, CDR1 is LNHDA and CDR2 is SQIVND (reference sequence). This CDR3 has 14 residues. V shed 6 bases and J shed 7 bases, with 18 bases lying between them. Written as DNA, the CDR3 is TGTGCCAGTAGCCTACAGGGACGTACCATTGAAGCTTTCTTT. Protein: CASSLQGRTIEAFF.

The chain recombines TRBV19 with TRBJ2-1; a possible D gene is TRBD1 (7 bases). Per germline, CDR1 LNHDA and CDR2 SQIVND (reference sequence). V lost 1 base, J lost 7 bases, and 20 bases lay in between. The CDR3 loop spans 17 amino acids. DNA of the CDR3: TGTGCCAGTAGTATAGGTCTCTGGCAGGGGGGAAGGAATGAGCAGTTCTTC. Encoded protein: CASSIGLWQGGRNEQFF.

The chain uses TRBV30 and TRBJ2-7; possibly TRBD2 for D (6 bases). The CDR3 totals 11 residues. Per the germline V gene, CDR1 is GTSNPN and CDR2 is SVGIG (reference sequence). Trimming removed 4 bases from V and 4 bases from J, with 8 bases in between. CDR3 residues: CAWNRGYEQYF. CDR3 nucleotide sequence: TGTGCCTGGAACCGGGGGTACGAGCAGTACTTC.

The V gene is TRBV25-1, the J gene TRBJ2-1, with D possibly matching TRBD1 (6 bases). The germline V gene encodes CDR1 MGHDK and CDR2 SYGVNS. The V gene lost 3 bases and the J gene lost 4 bases, with 13 bases spanning the gap. The length of the CDR3 is 15 residues. CDR3 DNA: TGTGCCAGCAGTGAGCGAGGGGGTAGGTACAATGAGCAGTTCTTC. This sequence encodes CASSERGGRYNEQFF. The full variable domain, completed using reference TRBV25-1 and TRBJ2-1, is EADIYQTPRYLVIGTGKKITLECSQTMGHDKMYWYQQDPGMELHLIHYSYGVNSTEKGDLSSESTVSRIRTEHFPLTLESARPSHTSQYLCASSERGGRYNEQFFGPGTRLTVL.

V gene TRBV6-5 combines with J gene TRBJ2-2; D call uncertain. Germline values: CDR1 MNHEY, CDR2 SVGAGI. CDR3 size: 12 residues. Trimming left V 5 bases short and J 7 bases short, with 8 bases between. The CDR3 DNA is TGTGCCAGCAGTCACAGAGTCGGGGAGCTGTTTTTT. Translated: CASSHRVGELFF.

The rearrangement links TRBV5-4 to TRBJ1-5, with 8 nucleotides matching TRBD1. The V segment lost 4 bases and the J segment 2 bases; nucleotides outside the gene matches: 2. Germline values: CDR1 SGHNT, CDR2 YYREEE (reference sequence). The length of the CDR3 is 14 residues. CDR3 nucleotide sequence: TGTGCCAGCAGCACGGACAGGGGCAATCAGCCCCAGCATTTT. It encodes CASSTDRGNQPQHF.

V is TRBV6-1 and J is TRBJ1-5; 10 bases agree with TRBD1. This CDR3 has 15 amino acids. The V and J ends lost 6 bases and 4 bases, in that order; junction bases with no gene match: 6. The germline V gene encodes CDR1 MNHNS and CDR2 SASEGT. This CDR3 is CASSPGQGGNQPQHF. The CDR3 DNA reads as TGTGCCAGCAGCCCAGGACAGGGGGGGAATCAGCCCCAGCATTTT.

The rearrangement links TRBV10-3 to TRBJ2-2, with D perhaps TRBD1 (6 bases). CDR1 and CDR2 (germline): ENHRY, SYGVKD. V gave up 6 bases and J gave up 4 bases, with 15 bases separating them. The CDR3 runs 15 residues. The chain's CDR3 is CAISAGVRGTGELFF. DNA for the CDR3: TGTGCCATCAGCGCAGGGGTTCGGGGCACCGGGGAGCTGTTTTTT.

This chain links TRBV5-4 with TRBJ1-3; a weak D match, TRBD1 (5 bases). V lost 5 bases to trimming and J lost 0 bases, with 18 bases between them. There are 17 residues in the CDR3. Germline loops: CDR1 SGHNT, CDR2 YYREEE (reference sequence). CDR3 sequence (DNA): TGTGCCAGCAGTTCCCAAGCAGGGCGCCTCTCTGGAAACACCATATATTTT. This encodes CASSSQAGRLSGNTIYF.

The genes are TRBV10-3 and TRBJ2-7; TRBD2 matches 8 bases. There are 15 residues in the CDR3. J gave up 4 bases and V 8 bases, and 13 bases lay outside the gene matches. CDR1 is ENHRY and CDR2 is SYGVKD in the germline V gene. Here the CDR3 reads CAIALRGGLGYEQYF. DNA of the CDR3: TGTGCCATCGCTCTCCGGGGGGGATTGGGTTACGAGCAGTACTTC.

Written as DNA, the CDR3 is TGTGCCAGCAGTGACCAGGGACTAGCGGGAGGACCGCAGTTCTTC. Protein product: CASSDQGLAGGPQFF. The rearrangement joins TRBV25-1 to TRBJ2-1, with 15 bases fitting TRBD2. The ends lost 3 bases at V and 12 bases at J; junction bases unmatched: 6. The CDR3 is 15 residues long. Germline lookup yields CDR1 MGHDK and CDR2 SYGVNS.

J is TRBJ2-7 and V is TRBV7-8; D is unclear. Germline V lookup: CDR1 SGHVS, CDR2 FQNEAQ. This CDR3 comprises 14 residues. With 2 bases removed from V and 2 bases from J, the gap between germline ends came to 10 bases. In DNA form, the CDR3 reads TGTGCCAGCAGCTTACAGTTAACCGCCTACGAGCAGTACTTC. Its translation is CASSLQLTAYEQYF.

V gene TRBV7-2 combines with J gene TRBJ2-5, with no clear D. Germline lookup yields CDR1 SGHTA and CDR2 FQGNSA. V was pared by 7 bases and J by 6 bases, with 9 bases between. The CDR3 extends over 11 amino acids. This CDR3 is CASTSDKTQYF. The CDR3, as DNA: TGTGCCAGCACCTCCGACAAGACCCAGTACTTC.

The chain uses TRBV6-6 and TRBJ2-7; 7 bases fit TRBD1. The CDR3 spans 14 residues. Germline V lookup: CDR1 MNHNY, CDR2 SVGAGI (reference sequence). With V trimmed by 6 bases and J by 4 bases, 9 bases remained unmatched. The CDR3 reads CASRLDRTDYEQYF. The CDR3 nucleotides read TGTGCCAGCAGGCTGGACAGGACTGATTACGAGCAGTACTTC.

The chain joins TRBV4-2 to TRBJ2-1; possibly TRBD2 for D (7 bases). CDR3 size: 18 residues. V dropped 1 base and J dropped 4 bases, with 20 bases sitting between them. Per germline, CDR1 LGHNA and CDR2 YNFKEQ. CDR3: CASSQGTSSGGQYNEQFF. DNA for the CDR3: TGTGCCAGCAGCCAAGGCACTTCTTCGGGGGGCCAATACAATGAGCAGTTCTTC.

This chain joins TRBV28 and TRBJ1-3; 7 nucleotides match TRBD1. Germline lookup yields CDR1 MDHEN and CDR2 SYDVKM. V trimming: 2 bases; J trimming: 6 bases; junction bases outside the gene matches: 13. The CDR3 runs to 17 residues. CDR3 residues: CASSLGPGQWSVNTIYF. In DNA form, the CDR3 reads TGTGCCAGCAGTTTAGGGCCGGGACAGTGGAGTGTAAACACCATATATTTT.

The chain combines TRBV19 with TRBJ2-3, with 9 bases aligning to TRBD1. J gave up 12 bases and V 5 bases, and 15 bases lay outside the gene matches. Per germline, CDR1 LNHDA and CDR2 SQIVND (reference sequence). The CDR3 contains 15 residues. CDR3 protein: CASSSSGTGSSNQYF. CDR3 coding DNA: TGTGCCAGTAGTTCTTCCGGGACAGGGTCTTCCAATCAGTATTTT.

DNA of the CDR3: TGTGCCAGCAGTTACCTACAGCTCTACGAGCAGTACTTC. Protein product: CASSYLQLYEQYF. The chain recombines TRBV6-6 with TRBJ2-7; D unresolved. Trimming took 2 bases from V and 3 from J, leaving 8 bases between them. This CDR3 has 13 residues. CDR1 and CDR2 (germline): MNHNY, SVGAGI (reference sequence).

The chain has TRBV7-2 and TRBJ1-4; D is unresolved. The CDR3 has 13 residues. Trimming shortened V by 6 bases and J by 5 bases, and 10 bases separated the two germline ends. In germline, CDR1 is SGHTA, CDR2 FQGNSA. CDR3 nucleotides: TGTGCCAGCAGTCAACAACCCAATGAAAAACTGTTTTTT. Residues: CASSQQPNEKLFF.

This clone was recorded once. The chain employs TRBV11-2 and TRBJ1-1; tentatively, D is TRBD1 (6 bases). The CDR3 consists of 17 residues. The ends were cut back, 5 bases at V and 4 bases at J, with 23 bases in the middle. Looked up from germline, CDR1 is SGHAT and CDR2 is FQNNGV. CDR3 residues: CASSPIPGGATSTEAFF. CDR3 DNA: TGTGCCAGCAGCCCGATTCCGGGGGGGGCGACGAGCACTGAAGCTTTCTTT.

In its sample, this clone was seen once. The chain combines TRBV28 with TRBJ2-5; D gene unclear. The CDR3 has 14 amino acids. Between the trimmed V and J ends, which lost 6 bases and 2 bases, there was a span of 13 bases. The germline V gene has CDR1 MDHEN and CDR2 SYDVKM. CDR3 amino acids: CASSPMRGQETQYF. CDR3 in DNA: TGTGCCAGCAGCCCCATGAGAGGTCAAGAGACCCAGTACTTC.

The genes are TRBV28 and TRBJ2-4; TRBD1 might be the D (6 bases). The CDR3 is 15 amino acids. Trimming cost V 6 bases and J 4 bases, with 16 bases left between them. The germline V gene has CDR1 MDHEN and CDR2 SYDVKM. The CDR3, as DNA: TGTGCCAGCAGCTTGGCGGGCAGGGGAAAAAACATTCAGTACTTC. The encoded protein is CASSLAGRGKNIQYF.

The rearrangement links TRBV7-9 to TRBJ1-1; TRBD1 is a possible D gene (6 bases). There are 12 residues in the CDR3. The germline V gene has CDR1 SEHNR and CDR2 FQNEAQ (reference sequence). Trimming left V 5 bases short and J 7 bases short, with 11 bases between. As DNA, the CDR3 is TGTGCCAGCAGCGCAGACAGGTTTGAAGCTTTCTTT. Protein sequence: CASSADRFEAFF.

V gene TRBV29-1 combines with J gene TRBJ1-4; D may be TRBD1 (6 bases). The CDR3 length is 15 residues. Trimming removed 6 bases from V and 1 base from J, with 15 bases in between. Germline V lookup: CDR1 SQVTM, CDR2 ANQGSEA. As DNA, the CDR3 is TGCAGCGTCTCAGGGGAAATTGGAACTAATGAAAAACTGTTTTTT. Its protein is CSVSGEIGTNEKLFF.

This chain's CDR3 is CASSLVSRATNEKLFF. The CDR3 DNA sequence: TGTGCCAGCAGCTTAGTTTCCCGGGCAACTAATGAAAAACTGTTTTTT. The V gene is TRBV7-2, the J gene TRBJ1-4; D unresolved. The CDR3 length is 16 residues. Trimming pared 1 base from V and 0 bases from J, leaving 9 bases between. Germline V gene data show CDR1 as SGHTA and CDR2 as FQGNSA.

This chain joins TRBV10-3 and TRBJ1-2, with a possible D match to TRBD1 (5 bases). Per germline, CDR1 ENHRY and CDR2 SYGVKD. Trimming left V 2 bases short and J 8 bases short, with 18 bases between. This CDR3 spans 15 amino acids. The CDR3 DNA sequence: TGTGCCATCAGTGAGAGAGGGACGGAGGGCAGCGGCTACACCTTC. As protein: CAISERGTEGSGYTF.

The rearrangement uses TRBV7-2 and TRBJ2-5, with TRBD2 matching over 9 bases. Germline CDR1 and CDR2: SGHTA and FQGNSA. This CDR3 comprises 18 residues. V lost 1 base to trimming and J lost 5 bases; unmatched junction nucleotides: 14. The CDR3 is CASSLVAAGGPLKETQYF. Here the CDR3 DNA reads TGTGCCAGCAGCTTAGTAGCGGCGGGGGGGCCGTTAAAGGAGACCCAGTACTTC.

The V gene is TRBV9, the J gene TRBJ2-3; 11 positions agree with TRBD2. The CDR3 sequence is 16 residues long. Germline V gene sequence: CDR1 SGDLS, CDR2 YYNGEE. V lost 4 bases, J lost 3 bases, and 7 bases stayed unmatched. The CDR3 sequence: CASSPSGGPGTDTQYF. The DNA of the CDR3 is TGTGCCAGCAGCCCTAGCGGGGGGCCGGGGACAGATACGCAGTATTTT.

The rearrangement joins TRBV6-1 to TRBJ1-1; D is possibly TRBD1 (5 bases). Germline CDR1 reads MNHNS; CDR2 reads SASEGT. The CDR3 runs to 14 residues. V was shortened by 9 bases and J by 0 bases, with 14 bases between the two germline ends. The CDR3 coding sequence is TGTGCCAGTATTAACAGGACCTTGAACACTGAAGCTTTCTTT. Translated: CASINRTLNTEAFF.

Here the CDR3 reads CASSRDRAGGNTIYF. DNA for the CDR3: TGCGCCAGCAGCCGCGACAGGGCGGGAGGAAACACCATATATTTT. The chain links TRBV4-3 to TRBJ1-3; 7 bases line up with TRBD1. The germline gives CDR1 LGHNA, CDR2 YSLEER. The CDR3 has 15 amino acids. The trim removed 4 bases at V and 4 bases at J, leaving 7 bases unmatched.

The J gene is TRBJ2-2, the V gene TRBV28, with a weak D call TRBD2 (5 bases). Germline CDR1 and CDR2: MDHEN and SYDVKM. This CDR3 is built from 16 residues. V dropped 6 bases and J dropped 4 bases, with 18 bases sitting between them. CDR3 sequence (DNA): TGTGCCAGCAGCCCTCCGCGACCGGGGAGCACCGGGGAGCTGTTTTTT. Its translation is CASSPPRPGSTGELFF.